The 2 T cell receptor beta chains in this list originate from one sample, sequenced in a study of tumor and adjacent non-tumor tissue in lung cancer. The template was RNA from unsorted bulk tissue. A modified ARM-PCR protocol with three rounds of nested PCR amplified TCRbeta. TCRdb used MiXCR to reprocess the multiplex PCR reads, holding one entry per CDR3 protein. Of some 84,000 distinct CDR3 sequences in the sample, more than 60% were seen once. Sequencing used lung tumor tissue. Receptor source: a man aged 70 or older with non-small cell lung cancer.

The count of this clonotype is one. A much larger clone lies a single base off, so this may be a read error. The CDR3 is CASSKGAQIGYTF. CDR3 in DNA: TGCGCCAGCAGCAAGGGGGCGCAGATTGGCTACACCTTC. The V call is TRBV5-1, the J call TRBJ1-2, with 7 nucleotides matching TRBD1. Germline-derived CDR1 and CDR2 are SGHRS and YFSETQ. The ends lost 4 bases at V and 7 bases at J; junction bases unmatched: 7. The length of the CDR3 is 13 residues.

Of note for this clonotype: One end of the junction is discordant with germline, which a read error may explain. This rearrangement joins TRBV11-2 to TRBJ2-3; TRBD2 agrees at 8 bases. This CDR3 has 18 amino acids. Germline assignment: CDR1 SGHAT and CDR2 FQNNGV. CDR3 coding DNA: TGTGTCAGCAGCTTATCGACCGCGGCGCGGGGGGCCGAGATACGGGAGTATTTT. Protein sequence: CVSSLSTAARGAEIREYF. Full variable domain (rest looked up from reference TRBV11-2 and TRBJ2-3): EAGVAQSPRYKIIEKRQSVAFWCNPISGHATLYWYQQILGQGPKLLIQFQNNGVVDDSQLPKDRFSAERLKGVDSTLKIQPAKLEDSAVYLCVSSLSTAARGAEIREYFGPGTRLTVL.